The present T cell receptor (beta chain) was sequenced within a study of post-analysis software for immune sequencing data. Overall study results and limits: Versus controls, multiple sclerosis patients showed significantly lower diversity (normalized Chao1). Strong same-batch co-clustering of samples appeared with F measure clustering. The study found TRBV5-6, TRBV5-1 and TRBV20-1 among five or six TRBV segments more frequent in patients than controls.

TCR beta cDNA libraries included unique molecular identifiers. TCRdb itself ran the PCR reads through MiXCR, one entry per CDR3 protein. The data contain fewer than 850,000 distinct CDR3 sequences, about 27% of them singletons. The V segment lost 3 bases and the J segment 11 bases; nucleotides outside the gene matches: 17. Germline loops: CDR1 SGDLS, CDR2 YYNGEE. This CDR3 region has 16 residues. In regard to this clonotype: The antigen is undetermined.

The receptor comes from a girl aged 10-17 years with multiple sclerosis. The J gene is TRBJ2-5, the V gene TRBV9, with 9 bases fitting TRBD2. The specimen sequenced was blood. DNA for the CDR3: TGTGCCAGCAGCGAGTCCAGCGGGAGGACCTACAATGAGCAGTACTTC. Encoded protein: CASSESSGRTYNEQYF.